Following are 26 T cell receptor beta chains from one sample sequenced in a study of technical replicates of blood from several donors. The protocol was immunoSEQ multiplex PCR, while the TCRdb copy is restricted to in-frame clones and leaves out a portion. The data show about 95,000 clones, approximately 95% seen once. The sequencing sample was made of T cells isolated from PBMCs. These receptors came from a human donor in good health.

The rearrangement joins TRBV27 to TRBJ2-7, with D possibly being TRBD1 (6 bases). Trimming removed 5 bases at V and 1 base at J, with 12 bases between. Germline CDR1 reads MNHEY; CDR2 reads SMNVEV (reference sequence). The CDR3 consists of 14 residues. CDR3 nucleotides: TGTGCCAGCAGTGCCGGACAGAAGTCCTACGAGCAGTACTTC. It codes for CASSAGQKSYEQYF.

The chain combines TRBV30 with TRBJ1-4, with D perhaps TRBD1 (6 bases). The V end was cut by 7 bases, the J end by 5 bases, with 17 bases between. The CDR3 is 14 amino acids. Germline V gene data show CDR1 as GTSNPN and CDR2 as SVGIG (reference sequence). The CDR3 DNA is TGTGCCTCCCACTCGACAGGAGACAATGAAAAACTGTTTTTT. Its protein is CASHSTGDNEKLFF.

This chain joins TRBV28 and TRBJ2-1, with 10 bases aligning to TRBD1. The ends lost 3 bases at V and 4 bases at J; junction bases unmatched: 15. CDR3 length: 19 amino acids. Germline CDR1 reads MDHEN; CDR2 reads SYDVKM. CDR3: CASSLPGQGRNVLYNEQFF. The CDR3 DNA follows: TGTGCCAGCAGTTTGCCGGGACAGGGGCGAAATGTCCTATACAATGAGCAGTTCTTC. The entire variable domain, with the rest obtained from reference TRBV28 and TRBJ2-1, is as follows: DVKVTQSSRYLVKRTGEKVFLECVQDMDHENMFWYRQDPGLGLRLIYFSYDVKMKEKGDIPEGYSVSREKKERFSLILESASTNQTSMYLCASSLPGQGRNVLYNEQFFGPGTRLTVL.

The chain has TRBV5-5 and TRBJ2-3, with D tentatively TRBD2 (5 bases). This CDR3 has 18 residues. In germline, CDR1 is SGHKS, CDR2 YYEKEE (reference sequence). Between the trimmed V and J ends, which lost 1 base and 0 bases, there was a span of 18 bases. CDR3 loop: CASSLRSGGGSSTDTQYF. In nucleotides, the CDR3 is TGTGCCAGCAGCTTGAGGTCGGGCGGAGGATCTAGCACAGATACGCAGTATTTT.

The V call is TRBV6-4, the J call TRBJ2-1; 11 nucleotides agree with TRBD2. Germline V gene lookup returns CDR1 MRHNA and CDR2 SNTAGT. The CDR3 is made up of 15 amino acids. V trimming: 4 bases; J trimming: 9 bases; junction bases outside the gene matches: 8. The CDR3 sequence: CASSASSGRISEQFF. The CDR3 coding sequence is TGTGCCAGCAGTGCCTCTAGCGGGAGGATCTCTGAGCAGTTCTTC.

This clone has more than one count but fewer than ten. The genes are TRBV2 and TRBJ1-1, with D possibly being TRBD1 (6 bases). Germline-derived CDR1 and CDR2 are SNHLY and FYNNEI. V dropped 5 bases and J dropped 3 bases, with 19 bases sitting between them. The CDR3 runs 16 residues. The CDR3 region is CASSLTPGQIYTEAFF. CDR3 nucleotide sequence: TGTGCCAGCAGTTTAACCCCCGGACAGATTTACACTGAAGCTTTCTTT.

The CDR3 here is CASKLTGTGYTEAFF. DNA for the CDR3: TGTGCCAGTAAACTCACCGGGACAGGGTACACTGAAGCTTTCTTT. J is TRBJ1-1 and V is TRBV19; 9 positions agree with TRBD1. V was clipped by 7 bases and J by 3 bases; unmatched bases: 9. Germline V gene data show CDR1 as LNHDA and CDR2 as SQIVND (reference sequence). This CDR3 has 15 residues.

The chain is built from TRBV7-2 and TRBJ2-5; D is ambiguous. From germline, CDR1 is SGHTA and CDR2 FQGNSA. This CDR3 has 18 residues. V lost 1 base and J 2 bases, leaving 20 bases between the germline ends. CDR3 sequence (DNA): TGTGCCAGCAGCTTAGACGTTTTGGTCACCATAACTCAAGAGACCCAGTACTTC. This gives the protein CASSLDVLVTITQETQYF.

The chain recombines TRBV2 with TRBJ1-5; D not certain. From germline, CDR1 is SNHLY and CDR2 FYNNEI. This CDR3 comprises 8 residues. V shed 11 bases and J shed 10 bases, with 6 bases lying between them. The CDR3 region is CASIPQHF. The CDR3 nucleotides read TGTGCCTCTATACCCCAGCATTTT.

V and J are TRBV5-4 and TRBJ2-1; 12 bases align to TRBD1. The V and J ends lost 4 bases and 2 bases, in that order; junction bases with no gene match: 4. From germline, CDR1 is SGHNT and CDR2 YYREEE (reference sequence). The CDR3 extends over 16 amino acids. In DNA, the CDR3 is TGTGCCAGCAGCGCTAGGGACAGGGGGCCCTACAATGAGCAGTTCTTC. This codes for CASSARDRGPYNEQFF.

The V call is TRBV11-2, the J call TRBJ2-5; weak D call: TRBD2 (6 bases). The germline V and J ends were trimmed by 1 base and 0 bases, with 15 bases remaining between them. The CDR3 loop spans 17 amino acids. CDR1 and CDR2 from the germline V gene are SGHAT and FQNNGV. The DNA for the CDR3 is TGTGCCAGCAGCTTAGGTCCAGCGGGCCAGTACCAAGAGACCCAGTACTTC. It yields the protein CASSLGPAGQYQETQYF.

This clone occurred once. The chain is built from TRBV4-1 and TRBJ1-2; TRBD1 agrees at 11 bases. Germline CDR1 and CDR2: MGHRA and YSYEKL. Trimming cost V 0 bases and J 4 bases; bases outside gene matches: 7. The CDR3 sequence is 17 residues long. The CDR3 DNA reads as TGCGCCAGCAGCCAAGATTCGTCCGGGACAGGGGGCTATGGCTACACCTTC. Translated: CASSQDSSGTGGYGYTF.

This chain links TRBV11-2 with TRBJ2-1, with 9 bases matching TRBD2. J was trimmed by 3 bases and V by 1 base; bases with no gene match: 4. The CDR3 sequence is 16 residues long. CDR1 and CDR2 from the germline V gene are SGHAT and FQNNGV. CDR3 nucleotides: TGTGCCAGCAGCTTAGTATTAGCGGGAGTCTACAATGAGCAGTTCTTC. Amino acids: CASSLVLAGVYNEQFF. The variable domain in full, completed from reference TRBV11-2 and TRBJ2-1, reads EAGVAQSPRYKIIEKRQSVAFWCNPISGHATLYWYQQILGQGPKLLIQFQNNGVVDDSQLPKDRFSAERLKGVDSTLKIQPAKLEDSAVYLCASSLVLAGVYNEQFFGPGTRLTVL.

For this clone: Germline is not matched at one junction end, which may reflect a read error. The chain joins TRBV2 to TRBJ2-7; tentative D call: TRBD2 (5 bases). The CDR3 extends over 12 amino acids. Germline V lookup: CDR1 SNHLY, CDR2 FYNNEI. CDR3: CASNEGPTSMDF. The CDR3 region has the DNA TGTGCCAGCAATGAGGGCCCTACCTCCATGGACTTC.

The chain carries TRBV7-6 and TRBJ1-1; 9 nucleotides line up with TRBD1. The CDR3 extends over 15 amino acids. Germline V gene lookup returns CDR1 SGHVS and CDR2 FNYEAQ. The V gene end was trimmed by 5 bases and the J gene end by 3 bases; junction bases not matched to a gene: 7. CDR3 region: CASSLGTGFDTEAFF. CDR3 nucleotide sequence: TGTGCCAGCAGCCTCGGGACAGGGTTTGACACTGAAGCTTTCTTT.

The chain links TRBV9 to TRBJ2-7, with a tentative D call TRBD2 (7 bases). The germline V gene encodes CDR1 SGDLS and CDR2 YYNGEE. This CDR3 is 16 amino acids long. Trimming left V 7 bases short and J 2 bases short, with 22 bases between. The CDR3 nucleotides read TGTGCCAGCGCGGAGGGGGGGGCGGGAATTCCCTACGAGCAGTACTTC. It yields the protein CASAEGGAGIPYEQYF.

This chain joins TRBV29-1 and TRBJ2-1; TRBD1 matches 11 bases. After removal of 5 bases from V and 6 bases from J, the junction contained 6 bases not matched to a gene. CDR1 and CDR2 from the germline V gene are SQVTM and ANQGSEA. The CDR3 sequence is 14 residues long. CDR3 amino acids: CSVNRDRGINEQFF. CDR3 coding DNA: TGCAGCGTTAACAGGGACAGGGGGATCAATGAGCAGTTCTTC.

The chain links TRBV19 to TRBJ1-2; D is unclear. The CDR3 extends over 12 amino acids. Germline V gene sequence: CDR1 LNHDA, CDR2 SQIVND (reference sequence). The V gene lost 4 bases and the J gene lost 4 bases, with 7 bases spanning the gap. CDR3: CASSTGGYGYTF. DNA for the CDR3: TGTGCCAGTAGTACGGGAGGCTATGGCTACACCTTC.

This chain's CDR3 is CASSEQGSRGYTF. The DNA for the CDR3 is TGTGCCAGCAGTGAACAGGGAAGTAGAGGCTACACCTTC. V is TRBV2 and J is TRBJ1-2, with a weak D call TRBD1 (5 bases). CDR3 length: 13 residues. Trimming cost V 2 bases and J 8 bases, with 12 bases left between them. CDR1 and CDR2 (germline): SNHLY, FYNNEI.

The rearrangement links TRBV7-2 to TRBJ2-3, with TRBD2 identical over 12 bases. Trimming took 6 bases from V and 3 from J; bases not matched to a gene: 7. In germline, CDR1 is SGHTA, CDR2 FQGNSA. The CDR3 runs 16 residues. CDR3: CASREGLAGSTDTQYF. CDR3 sequence (DNA): TGTGCCAGCAGGGAAGGACTAGCGGGAAGTACAGATACGCAGTATTTT.

This chain joins TRBV9 and TRBJ1-1; no reliable D call. Trimming took off 1 base at V and 6 bases at J, with 13 bases between the two ends. The CDR3 runs 14 residues. From germline, CDR1 is SGDLS and CDR2 YYNGEE. The CDR3 DNA follows: TGTGCCAGCAGCGTATTAAGGGAGTCCCCTGAAGCTTTCTTT. It is translated as CASSVLRESPEAFF.

This chain uses TRBV6-1 with TRBJ2-3, with 9 bases fitting TRBD2. V lost 3 bases and J lost 2; bases outside the gene matches: 15. Germline V lookup: CDR1 MNHNS, CDR2 SASEGT. CDR3 length: 19 residues. In DNA form, the CDR3 reads TGTGCCAGCAGTGAGAGTCGGCGGGAGGGCCGGGGGCCCACAGATACGCAGTATTTT. The encoded protein is CASSESRREGRGPTDTQYF.

Only a few counts were recorded for this clone. The chain has TRBV5-1 and TRBJ1-3, with D unclear. The CDR3 has 14 amino acids. V lost 2 bases and J lost 4, with 10 bases in between. Germline CDR1 and CDR2: SGHRS and YFSETQ. CDR3 amino acids: CASSFTSIGNTIYF. The CDR3 coding sequence is TGCGCCAGCAGCTTTACTTCAATCGGAAACACCATATATTTT. Drawing the rest from reference TRBV5-1 and TRBJ1-3, the complete variable domain is KAGVTQTPRYLIKTRGQQVTLSCSPISGHRSVSWYQQTPGQGLQFLFEYFSETQRNKGNFPGRFSGRQFSNSRSEMNVSTLELGDSALYLCASSFTSIGNTIYFGEGSWLTVV.

The chain is built from TRBV4-1 and TRBJ2-7; tentatively, D is TRBD1 (5 bases). This CDR3 spans 16 amino acids. V was clipped by 0 bases and J by 2 bases, with 14 bases between them. The germline V gene encodes CDR1 MGHRA and CDR2 YSYEKL. CDR3 sequence (DNA): TGCGCCAGCAGCCAAGAATGGGGCGCGTCTCCCTACGAGCAGTACTTC. Its protein is CASSQEWGASPYEQYF.

The J gene is TRBJ1-5, the V gene TRBV2; TRBD1 matches at 7 bases. Germline V gene lookup returns CDR1 SNHLY and CDR2 FYNNEI. Trimming cost V 2 bases and J 5 bases; bases outside gene matches: 15. CDR3 length: 18 residues. CDR3 region: CASSELRAGTEFYQPQHF. DNA for the CDR3: TGTGCCAGCAGTGAACTCAGGGCCGGGACAGAATTTTATCAGCCCCAGCATTTT.

The V and J genes are TRBV28 and TRBJ1-4; D uncertain. V lost 7 bases, J lost 2 bases, and 5 bases lay in between. Per germline, CDR1 MDHEN and CDR2 SYDVKM. This CDR3 contains 12 residues. The CDR3 DNA follows: TGTGCCAGCACGGGGACTAATGAAAAACTGTTTTTT. Translating gives CASTGTNEKLFF.